Here is one TCR beta chain with its context. Its target antigen remains unknown. Per-base qualities were not stored, and no clone one base away is much larger. This specimen belongs to a study of circulating and synovial CD4+ cells in juvenile arthritis (dated by TCRdb to about 2014). Study-level background: TCRbeta CDR3 repertoires of circulating HLA-DR+ CD4 T cells, bulk blood CD4 T cells and synovial CD4 T cells were compared within each patient. The goal of the repertoire sequencing was to confirm that synovial clonotypes were enriched in a circulating synovial-like CD4 T cell subset.

The sequenced samples were obtained from patients with active juvenile idiopathic arthritis. Cells were sorted right after thawing, and dead cells were excluded with Live/Dead Fixable Near-IR Stain. Library preparation was by the immunoSEQ multiplex PCR assay. An external provider performed TCRbeta CDR3 sequencing as a commercial service. The paper's processing steps were these. The analyses used productive nucleotide sequences together with amino acid sequences obtained by in silico translation. Diversity was quantified by Renyi entropy over a range of alpha values, with sample size equalised by taking the median of 200 repeated subsamples. For clustering, the distance between each pair of repertoires was computed as one minus the Chao-modified Jaccard index, which corrected for under-sampling. Frequency-weighted overlap with synovial clonotypes was computed at 200 sample sizes with 200 draws without replacement at each size, and the value at the size of the smaller sample was reported. In its TCRdb copy, this immuneACCESS table keeps in-frame sequences only and misses some clones. Where compared with another copy, unresolved V genes explain less than half of these, and the others have no known cause. Clonal size and the V and J genes are those of that table, whereas D and trimming came from the DNA. This sample holds 15,000 to 20,000 clones; around nine tenths were observed only once. Less than 0.95% of the sample rests with the top ten.

What the authors observed across the whole study: Because overlap with synovium was found to increase with sequencing depth, the full repertoire overlap was likely underestimated by the measured shared-clonotype fractions. Because T cell genome counts in CPL samples and bulk blood CD4 samples differed by at least an order of magnitude, sample-size effects were addressed. The difference between circulating pathogenic-like lymphocytes and bulk blood T cells was not detected by traditional Vbeta family usage analysis. Circulating pathogenic-like lymphocytes clustered together with synovial T cells and shared a substantially larger fraction of CDR3 sequences with synovium than bulk blood did. Synovial and circulating pathogenic-like lymphocyte repertoires were less diverse than bulk blood CD4 repertoires, with some CPL samples as oligoclonal as synovium.

Sequenced sample: CD4+ T cells from blood. This receptor was obtained from a human donor with juvenile idiopathic arthritis.

The DNA sequence follows: TGTGCCAGCAGTATAGAGACAGGGGGCAAGCCCCAGCATTTT. It encodes CASSIETGGKPQHF. Recombination connected TRBV6-5 to TRBJ1-5; TRBD1 fits 10 bases in the junction. CDR1 MNHEY and CDR2 SVGAGI were looked up in the germline V gene. From cysteine to phenylalanine, the CDR3 is 14 amino acids long. Only the CDR3 part of the read is kept: 42 bases, read in frame from the first base. Relative to germline, V is missing 5 bases and J is missing 8 bases, with 6 bases of the junction outside any gene match.